Presented here are 28 T cell receptor beta chains from one specimen sequenced in a study of response to subunit inactivated influenza vaccine. TCRdb recomputed calls from the RT-PCR reads with MiXCR, one row per CDR3 protein. The sample has about 650,000 distinct CDR3 sequences, approximately 15% seen once; the top ten hold 7.5% to 9%. Source: PBMCs from blood, taken 14 days before vaccination. These receptors came from a middle-aged man who received an inactivated influenza vaccine.

This clonotype was seen more than once but under ten times. The V call is TRBV29-1, the J call TRBJ2-1, with D maybe TRBD2 (5 bases). CDR1 and CDR2 from the germline V gene are SQVTM and ANQGSEA. V lost 6 bases and J lost 6, with 12 bases in between. This CDR3 has 12 residues. The CDR3 DNA is TGCAGCGTAGGACTCGACGCCAATGAGCAGTTCTTC. This encodes CSVGLDANEQFF.

This clonotype appeared a few times. This chain connects TRBV12-3 or TRBV12-4 to TRBJ2-3; D may be TRBD2 (5 bases). Trimming left V 1 base short and J 0 bases short, with 11 bases between. This CDR3 region has 16 residues. The DNA of the CDR3 is TGTGCCAGCAGTTTAGTGAGCGGTCGGAGCACAGATACGCAGTATTTT. Amino acids: CASSLVSGRSTDTQYF.

This chain connects TRBV7-9 to TRBJ1-1, with D perhaps matching TRBD1 (5 bases). The CDR3 runs to 13 residues. Trimming left V 5 bases short and J 5 bases short, with 12 bases between. In germline, CDR1 is SEHNR, CDR2 FQNEAQ (reference sequence). This chain's CDR3 is CASSPGAFTEAFF. The CDR3 DNA reads TGTGCCAGCAGCCCCGGGGCGTTTACTGAAGCTTTCTTT.

This clonotype was recorded a few times. The rearrangement joins TRBV20-1 to TRBJ2-5, with D uncertain. Looked up from germline, CDR1 is DFQATT and CDR2 is SNEGSKA (reference sequence). The CDR3 loop spans 13 amino acids. Trimming stripped 5 bases from V and 5 bases from J, with 15 bases between. The CDR3 reads CSALRANLETQYF. CDR3 DNA sequence: TGCAGTGCTCTCCGGGCGAATCTGGAGACCCAGTACTTC.

This clonotype was detected a few times. The V call is TRBV29-1, the J call TRBJ2-1, with TRBD2 identical over 12 bases. This CDR3 is 16 amino acids long. The J segment lost 2 bases and the V segment lost 3 bases, leaving 5 bases of the junction unmatched. Germline-derived CDR1 and CDR2 are SQVTM and ANQGSEA. CDR3: CSVDKGLAGTYNEQFF. Here the CDR3 DNA reads TGCAGCGTTGATAAAGGACTAGCGGGAACCTACAATGAGCAGTTCTTC.

The table lists this clonotype with a few counts. The chain uses TRBV6-2 or TRBV6-3 and TRBJ2-1; TRBD2 agrees at 7 bases. The CDR3 has 15 amino acids. The V gene end was trimmed by 7 bases and the J gene end by 6 bases; junction bases not matched to a gene: 12. The germline V gene has CDR1 MNHEY and CDR2 SVGEGT. DNA of the CDR3: TGTGCCAGCATCAACGAGGGAGGGCCAGGCAATGAGCAGTTCTTC. The encoded protein is CASINEGGPGNEQFF.

This rearrangement joins TRBV7-9 to TRBJ2-1; D might be TRBD2 (7 bases). Germline-derived CDR1 and CDR2 are SEHNR and FQNEAQ (reference sequence). This CDR3 contains 16 residues. V was trimmed by 5 bases and J by 5 bases, leaving 19 bases between them. The CDR3 DNA sequence: TGTGCCAGCAGCCCCCTGAGGGGGGGTACACACAATGAGCAGTTCTTC. It yields the protein CASSPLRGGTHNEQFF.

This clonotype has only one observation. The chain employs TRBV5-4 and TRBJ2-5; D gene unclear. V lost 5 bases, J lost 5 bases, and 13 bases lay in between. This CDR3 contains 13 residues. Germline V gene sequence: CDR1 SGHNT, CDR2 YYREEE (reference sequence). The chain's CDR3 is CASRKWGSETQYF. In DNA form, the CDR3 reads TGTGCCAGCAGGAAGTGGGGATCGGAGACCCAGTACTTC.

This clonotype has a handful of counts. This chain connects TRBV12-3 or TRBV12-4 to TRBJ2-1; 11 bases are shared with TRBD2. This CDR3 has 15 residues. Unmatched junction bases numbered 6, after V lost 7 bases and J lost 4 bases. CDR3 DNA: TGTGCCAGCAAGCAGGGGACTAGCGGTTACAATGAGCAGTTCTTC. It yields the protein CASKQGTSGYNEQFF.

J is TRBJ1-1 and V is TRBV19, with unresolved D. Germline V lookup: CDR1 LNHDA, CDR2 SQIVND (reference sequence). The CDR3 is made up of 14 amino acids. Trimming took 2 bases from V and 5 from J, leaving 12 bases between them. CDR3 residues: CASSIYGVGTEAFF. In DNA form, the CDR3 reads TGTGCCAGTAGTATATACGGGGTGGGGACTGAAGCTTTCTTT.

The V and J genes are TRBV30 and TRBJ1-2; D may be TRBD1 (6 bases). Germline CDR1 and CDR2: GTSNPN and SVGIG (reference sequence). V was trimmed by 0 bases and J by 6 bases, leaving 14 bases between them. The CDR3 loop spans 14 amino acids. In nucleotides, the CDR3 is TGTGCCTGGAGTGTACTGGGGGCTCGGAATGGCTACACCTTC. Translated, it gives CAWSVLGARNGYTF. Using reference TRBV30 and TRBJ1-2 for the parts outside the CDR3, the full variable domain is SQTIHQWPATLVQPVGSPLSLECTVEGTSNPNLYWYRQAAGRGLQLLFYSVGIGQISSEVPQNLSASRPQDRQFILSSKKLLLSDSGFYLCAWSVLGARNGYTFGSGTRLTVV.

DNA of the CDR3: TGTGCCAGCAGTGGGACAGTCGGGGGTAATGAAAAACTGTTTTTT. This gives the protein CASSGTVGGNEKLFF. The chain is built from TRBV2 and TRBJ1-4; D possibly corresponds to TRBD1 (6 bases). V lost 4 bases and J 4 bases, leaving 13 bases between the germline ends. The germline gives CDR1 SNHLY, CDR2 FYNNEI. CDR3 length: 15 amino acids.

The J gene is TRBJ2-2, the V gene TRBV5-1, with 8 positions matching TRBD1. Looked up from germline, CDR1 is SGHRS and CDR2 is YFSETQ. The CDR3 is 15 residues long. The J segment lost 6 bases and the V segment lost 4 bases, leaving 8 bases of the junction unmatched. The CDR3 loop reads CASSQAGTGPGELFF. The CDR3 DNA is TGCGCCAGCAGCCAAGCCGGGACAGGTCCCGGGGAGCTGTTTTTT.

DNA for the CDR3: TGTGCCACGGGAGGGCTAAACCAAGAGACCCAGTACTTC. As protein: CATGGLNQETQYF. This chain connects TRBV7-2 to TRBJ2-5, with 8 positions matching TRBD2. Trimming removed 10 bases from V and 0 bases from J; junction bases left unmatched: 4. The CDR3 has 13 residues. The germline CDR1 and CDR2 sequences are SGHTA and FQGNSA.

This clonotype showed up many times. The CDR3 region is CASPRNRVSYNEQFF. CDR3 nucleotides: TGTGCCAGCCCTCGAAACAGGGTCTCCTACAATGAGCAGTTCTTC. The V gene is TRBV9, the J gene TRBJ2-1; a possible D gene is TRBD1 (6 bases). The CDR3 consists of 15 residues. The V end lost 7 bases, the J end lost 0 bases, and 14 bases lay between the germline ends. Germline assignment: CDR1 SGDLS and CDR2 YYNGEE.

This clonotype was recorded once. The chain links TRBV7-6 to TRBJ2-7; tentative D call: TRBD2 (5 bases). The CDR3 contains 16 residues. The V and J ends lost 1 base and 0 bases respectively, with 13 bases between them. Germline lookup yields CDR1 SGHVS and CDR2 FNYEAQ. The CDR3 DNA is TGTGCCAGCAGCTTAGGGAAACGGGATCCCTCCTACGAGCAGTACTTC. This sequence encodes CASSLGKRDPSYEQYF.

DNA for the CDR3: TGTGCCAGCAGCGCGACTAGCGGGAGGGCCCTTGAGCAGTTCTTC. Protein: CASSATSGRALEQFF. The chain links TRBV7-2 to TRBJ2-1; TRBD2 agrees at 14 bases. V lost 5 bases, J lost 9 bases, and 6 bases stayed unmatched. This CDR3 has 15 amino acids. Per the germline V gene, CDR1 is SGHTA and CDR2 is FQGNSA.

In its sample, this clonotype was seen a few times. The chain carries TRBV6-1 and TRBJ1-6, with 11 bases that match TRBD1. The CDR3 extends over 16 amino acids. Germline V gene data show CDR1 as MNHNS and CDR2 as SASEGT. V lost 2 bases and J lost 7; bases outside the gene matches: 4. This CDR3 reads CASSEWGQGVNSPLHF. Here the CDR3 DNA reads TGTGCCAGCAGTGAATGGGGACAGGGGGTGAATTCACCCCTCCACTTT.

V usage is TRBV2 and J usage is TRBJ2-5; D is ambiguous. The CDR3 contains 12 residues. V lost 3 bases, J lost 9 bases, and 11 bases lay in between. Looked up from germline, CDR1 is SNHLY and CDR2 is FYNNEI. CDR3 in amino acids: CASSETERSQYF. CDR3 coding DNA: TGTGCCAGCAGTGAGACGGAGAGGTCCCAGTACTTC.

To note about this clonotype: A much larger clone differs by one base, so this may be a read error. The V and J genes are TRBV4-2 and TRBJ2-7, with D possibly being TRBD1 (5 bases). V was cut by 0 bases and J by 5 bases, with 11 bases left in between. The germline CDR1 and CDR2 sequences are LGHNA and YNFKEQ. The CDR3 sequence is 14 residues long. The DNA of the CDR3 is TGTGCCAGCAGCCAAGATACAGGCCCCAACGAGCAGTACTTC. Residues: CASSQDTGPNEQYF.

This chain connects TRBV19 to TRBJ2-7; a possible D gene is TRBD2 (5 bases). V gave up 6 bases and J gave up 3 bases, with 18 bases separating them. The CDR3 contains 15 residues. Germline CDR1 and CDR2: LNHDA and SQIVND (reference sequence). CDR3 in amino acids: CASSRGRTGVYEQYF. For the CDR3, the DNA is TGTGCCAGTAGCCGCGGGCGGACCGGGGTCTACGAGCAGTACTTC.

The table lists this clonotype with many counts. The CDR3 DNA reads as TGTGCCAGCAGCTTAGGTGGGGGTGAAAACGAGCAGTACTTC. Translated: CASSLGGGENEQYF. The chain links TRBV7-9 to TRBJ2-7; D is perhaps TRBD1 or TRBD2 (5 bases each). CDR1 SEHNR and CDR2 FQNEAQ come from the germline V gene (reference sequence). The CDR3 is made up of 14 amino acids. Trimming removed 1 base from V and 5 bases from J, with 12 bases in between. Drawing the rest from reference TRBV7-9 and TRBJ2-7, the complete variable domain is DTGVSQNPRHKITKRGQNVTFRCDPISEHNRLYWYRQTLGQGPEFLTYFQNEAQLEKSRLLSDRFSAERPKGSFSTLEIQRTEQGDSAMYLCASSLGGGENEQYFGPGTRLTVT.

A few counts support this clonotype. The J gene is TRBJ2-7, the V gene TRBV7-2; D gene unclear. Germline loops: CDR1 SGHTA, CDR2 FQGNSA. The CDR3 is 15 amino acids. The germline V and J ends were trimmed by 5 bases and 6 bases, with 20 bases remaining between them. The CDR3: CASSRGSTGVREQYF. The CDR3, as DNA: TGTGCCAGCAGCCGAGGTTCCACTGGGGTCCGCGAGCAGTACTTC.

This clonotype was detected ten times or more. The chain links TRBV4-1 to TRBJ2-7; unclear D gene. In germline, CDR1 is MGHRA, CDR2 YSYEKL. The CDR3 sequence is 15 residues long. Trimming removed 0 bases from V and 1 base from J, with 10 bases in between. CDR3 bases: TGCGCCAGCAGCCAAGATACGAGGATGTCCTACGAGCAGTACTTC. It yields the protein CASSQDTRMSYEQYF.

The chain links TRBV11-2 to TRBJ2-3; D call uncertain. Between the trimmed V and J ends, which lost 3 bases and 3 bases, there was a span of 13 bases. The CDR3 sequence is 15 residues long. Germline-derived CDR1 and CDR2 are SGHAT and FQNNGV. The CDR3 loop reads CASSLGRLGTDTQYF. In DNA form, the CDR3 reads TGTGCCAGCAGCTTGGGTAGGCTAGGAACAGATACGCAGTATTTT.

This sequence joins TRBV5-1 and TRBJ2-3, with TRBD1 matching 9 bases. The ends lost 4 bases at V and 2 bases at J; junction bases unmatched: 8. The CDR3 loop spans 16 amino acids. Germline V gives CDR1 SGHRS, CDR2 YFSETQ. Here the CDR3 DNA reads TGCGCCAGCAGCGCGCTCGGACAGGGGACCACAGATACGCAGTATTTT. Protein product: CASSALGQGTTDTQYF.

This clonotype was counted between two and nine times. The chain couples TRBV10-3 to TRBJ2-5, with D possibly matching TRBD1 (6 bases). Per the germline V gene, CDR1 is ENHRY and CDR2 is SYGVKD. Trimming cost V 6 bases and J 0 bases, with 11 bases left between them. This CDR3 contains 14 residues. The CDR3: CAISPRDNQETQYF. CDR3 sequence (DNA): TGTGCCATCAGCCCCCGGGACAACCAAGAGACCCAGTACTTC.

This clonotype was seen a few times. V and J are TRBV10-1 and TRBJ1-1; D is undetermined. V was cut by 6 bases and J by 7 bases, with 18 bases left in between. The CDR3 is 14 amino acids. Germline-derived CDR1 and CDR2 are WNHNN and SYGVQD (reference sequence). CDR3 sequence reads: CASSLTTKSDEAFF. The CDR3 DNA reads TGCGCCAGCAGCCTAACGACGAAGTCGGATGAAGCTTTCTTT.